Below are 6 T cell receptor beta chains sequenced from a single sample in a study of T cell changes during pregnancy in multiple sclerosis. Profiled with immunoSEQ multiplex PCR; TCRdb holds only in-frame clones, not every one. In the table there are tens of thousands of clones, 88% of which are singletons. The source material was peripheral blood, sampled in the first trimester of pregnancy. Source of these receptors: a female donor with multiple sclerosis, enrolled in a pregnancy study.

This clone was counted a single time. The chain joins TRBV6-1 to TRBJ2-5, with 11 bases that match TRBD2. The CDR3 contains 18 residues. CDR1 is MNHNS and CDR2 is SASEGT in the germline V gene. V lost 3 bases and J lost 2; bases outside the gene matches: 11. CDR3 in DNA: TGTGCCAGCAGTGAGATACTAGCGGGAGTTCGTGTACAAGAGACCCAGTACTTC. Protein product: CASSEILAGVRVQETQYF.

CDR3 bases: TGTGCCAGCAGCCAAGTGGGACAGCATCACTACGAGCAGTACTTC. Translation gives CASSQVGQHHYEQYF. The chain couples TRBV4-2 to TRBJ2-7; the match to TRBD1 covers 7 bases. The ends lost 1 base at V and 3 bases at J; junction bases unmatched: 6. The germline gives CDR1 LGHNA, CDR2 YNFKEQ. The CDR3 length is 15 residues.

The chain recombines TRBV7-3 with TRBJ2-4, with D possibly being TRBD1 (6 bases). V lost 5 bases to trimming and J lost 6 bases, with 26 bases between them. This CDR3 region has 18 residues. Germline CDR1 reads SGHTA; CDR2 reads FQGTGA. CDR3 sequence reads: CASSPTPTGPFGANIQYF. The CDR3 DNA reads TGTGCCAGCAGCCCTACCCCGACAGGACCGTTTGGAGCAAACATTCAGTACTTC.

This CDR3 reads CASTISGWGTGELFF. Here the CDR3 DNA reads TGTGCCAGCACAATATCAGGGTGGGGCACCGGGGAGCTGTTTTTT. This chain uses TRBV27 with TRBJ2-2; TRBD1 is a possible D gene (5 bases). V was shortened by 7 bases and J by 4 bases, with 16 bases between the two germline ends. The CDR3 covers 15 residues. Per the germline V gene, CDR1 is MNHEY and CDR2 is SMNVEV (reference sequence).

The table lists this clone with a few counts. V and J are TRBV30 and TRBJ1-1, with 7 bases lining up with TRBD1. The CDR3 covers 15 residues. Germline CDR1 reads GTSNPN; CDR2 reads SVGIG (reference sequence). J was trimmed by 1 base and V by 0 bases; bases with no gene match: 5. The CDR3 sequence is CAWSVRRDRNTEAFF. For the CDR3, the DNA is TGTGCCTGGAGTGTAAGGAGGGACAGGAACACTGAAGCTTTCTTT. Using reference TRBV30 and TRBJ1-1 for the parts outside the CDR3, the full variable domain is SQTIHQWPATLVQPVGSPLSLECTVEGTSNPNLYWYRQAAGRGLQLLFYSVGIGQISSEVPQNLSASRPQDRQFILSSKKLLLSDSGFYLCAWSVRRDRNTEAFFGQGTRLTVV.

V gene TRBV4-2 combines with J gene TRBJ2-3; 9 bases line up with TRBD2. J lost 2 bases, V lost 4 bases, and 4 bases had no gene match. Germline CDR1 and CDR2: LGHNA and YNFKEQ. The CDR3 is made up of 15 amino acids. Here the CDR3 reads CASSREREATDTQYF. The CDR3 bases are TGTGCCAGCAGCCGAGAGCGGGAGGCCACAGATACGCAGTATTTT.